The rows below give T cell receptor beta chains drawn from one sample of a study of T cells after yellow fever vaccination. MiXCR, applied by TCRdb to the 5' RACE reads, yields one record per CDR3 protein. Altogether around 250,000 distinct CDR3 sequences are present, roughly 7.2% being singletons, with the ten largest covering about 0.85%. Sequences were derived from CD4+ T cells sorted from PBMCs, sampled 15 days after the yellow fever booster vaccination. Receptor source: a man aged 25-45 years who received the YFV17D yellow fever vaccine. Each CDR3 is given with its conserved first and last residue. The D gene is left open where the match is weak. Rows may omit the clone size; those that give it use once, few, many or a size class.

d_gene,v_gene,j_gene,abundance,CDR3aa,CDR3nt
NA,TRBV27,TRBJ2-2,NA,CASSSSRANTGELFF,TGTGCCAGCAGTTCCTCTCGCGCGAACACCGGGGAGCTGTTTTTT
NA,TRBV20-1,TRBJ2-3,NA,CSASGASFTDTQYF,TGCAGTGCTAGTGGGGCTAGTTTCACAGATACGCAGTATTTT
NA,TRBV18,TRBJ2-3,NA,CASSPEWKQTDTQYF,TGTGCCAGCTCACCTGAATGGAAGCAGACAGATACGCAGTATTTT
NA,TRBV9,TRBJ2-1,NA,CASSAPTGTAGDEQFF,TGTGCCAGCAGCGCTCCTACCGGGACCGCAGGCGACGAGCAGTTCTTC
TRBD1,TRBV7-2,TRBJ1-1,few,CASSFPTGADTEAFF,TGTGCCAGCAGCTTTCCGACAGGGGCAGACACTGAAGCTTTCTTT
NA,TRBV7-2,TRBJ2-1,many,CASSFQTRANEQFF,TGTGCCAGCAGCTTTCAAACTAGGGCCAATGAGCAGTTCTTC
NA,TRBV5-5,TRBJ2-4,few,CASSLGPPLENIQYF,TGTGCCAGCAGCTTGGGTCCCCCCCTGGAAAACATTCAGTACTTC
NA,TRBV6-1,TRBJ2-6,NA,CASTIGSGANVLTF,TGTGCCAGCACCATTGGGTCTGGGGCCAACGTCCTGACTTTC
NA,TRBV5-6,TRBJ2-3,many,CASRRSDTQYF,TGTGCCAGCAGACGGTCGGATACGCAGTATTTT
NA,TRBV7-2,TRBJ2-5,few,CASSLGGGQPETQYF,TGTGCCAGCAGCTTGGGGGGGGGGCAGCCGGAGACCCAGTACTTC
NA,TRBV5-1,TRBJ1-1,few,CASSGGNTEAFF,TGCGCCAGCAGCGGGGGGAACACTGAAGCTTTCTTT
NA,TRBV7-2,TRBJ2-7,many,CASSLGGSEQYF,TGTGCCAGCAGCTTAGGGGGCTCGGAGCAGTACTTC
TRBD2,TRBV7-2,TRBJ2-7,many,CASSLESGSPYEQYF,TGTGCCAGCAGCTTAGAGAGCGGGAGTCCCTACGAGCAGTACTTC
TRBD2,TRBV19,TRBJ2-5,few,CASTSSLGAGGRETQYF,TGTGCCAGTACCTCCTCCCTCGGAGCGGGAGGTCGGGAGACCCAGTACTTC
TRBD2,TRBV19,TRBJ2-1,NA,CASSTTSGTFEQFF,TGTGCCAGTAGTACGACTAGCGGGACATTTGAGCAGTTCTTC
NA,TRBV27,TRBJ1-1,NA,CASGTRGTGAFF,TGTGCCAGCGGGACAAGAGGAACAGGGGCTTTCTTT
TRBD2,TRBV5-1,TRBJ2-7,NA,CASSSRLAGPSGLRTEQYF,TGCGCCAGCAGCTCGCGACTAGCGGGCCCTTCGGGCCTACGCACCGAGCAGTACTTC
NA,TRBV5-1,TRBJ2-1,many,CASSLAGRNNEQFF,TGCGCCAGCAGCTTGGCCGGTCGGAACAATGAGCAGTTCTTC
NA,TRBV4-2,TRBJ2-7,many,CASSQIGATYEQYF,TGTGCCAGCAGCCAGATAGGGGCGACCTACGAGCAGTACTTC
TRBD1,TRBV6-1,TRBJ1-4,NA,CASGRRQGVNEKLFF,TGTGCCAGCGGAAGAAGACAGGGAGTTAATGAAAAACTGTTTTTT
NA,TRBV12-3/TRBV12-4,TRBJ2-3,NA,CASSPTPGPDTQYF,TGTGCCAGCAGCCCAACCCCGGGGCCAGATACGCAGTATTTT
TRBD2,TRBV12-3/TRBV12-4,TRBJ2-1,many,CASSSVAGQGIF,TGTGCCAGCAGTTCCGTAGCGGGGCAGGGGATCTTC
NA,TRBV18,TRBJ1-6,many,CASSPTNSGDALHF,TGTGCCAGCTCACCGACGAACTCCGGCGACGCCCTCCACTTT
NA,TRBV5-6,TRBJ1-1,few,CASSLGRTLNTEAFF,TGTGCCAGCAGCTTGGGGCGAACCTTGAACACTGAAGCTTTCTTT
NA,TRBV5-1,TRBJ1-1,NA,CASSLASGRMNTEAFF,TGCGCCAGCAGCTTGGCGTCGGGAAGAATGAACACTGAAGCTTTCTTT
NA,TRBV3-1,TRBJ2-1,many,CASSQGGLNEQFF,TGTGCCAGCAGCCAAGGGGGACTCAATGAGCAGTTCTTC
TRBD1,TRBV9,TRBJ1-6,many,CASSVYGTGESPLHF,TGTGCCAGCAGCGTATATGGGACAGGTGAATCACCCCTCCACTTT
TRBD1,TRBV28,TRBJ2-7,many,CASVGTAGYEQYF,TGTGCCAGCGTTGGGACAGCTGGGTACGAGCAGTACTTC
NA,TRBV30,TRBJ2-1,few,CAWSVRASGITYNEQFF,TGTGCCTGGAGTGTAAGGGCGTCAGGGATTACCTACAATGAGCAGTTCTTC
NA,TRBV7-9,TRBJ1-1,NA,CASSLPGGQAFF,TGTGCCAGCAGCCTCCCGGGAGGGCAGGCTTTCTTT
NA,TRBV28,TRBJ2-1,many,CASSLAYLVYEQFF,TGTGCCAGCAGTTTGGCCTACCTCGTCTATGAGCAGTTCTTC
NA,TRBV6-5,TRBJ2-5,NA,CASSHGTSQETQYF,TGTGCCAGCAGTCACGGGACTTCCCAAGAGACCCAGTACTTC
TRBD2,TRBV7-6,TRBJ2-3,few,CASSSGLAGAVTDTQYF,TGTGCCAGCAGCTCCGGACTAGCGGGAGCTGTCACAGATACGCAGTATTTT
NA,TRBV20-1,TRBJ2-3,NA,CSLPRGGTDTQYF,TGCAGCCTCCCCCGGGGCGGGACAGATACGCAGTATTTT
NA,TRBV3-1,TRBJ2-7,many,CASSQRGAHEQYF,TGTGCCAGCAGCCAGCGGGGAGCCCACGAGCAGTACTTC
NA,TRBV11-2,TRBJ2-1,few,CASSLGQNQLSYNEQFF,TGTGCCAGCAGCTTAGGGCAGAACCAGCTTTCCTACAATGAGCAGTTCTTC
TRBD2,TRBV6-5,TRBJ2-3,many,CASTYPAGGTDTQYF,TGTGCCAGCACCTACCCCGCGGGGGGCACAGATACGCAGTATTTT
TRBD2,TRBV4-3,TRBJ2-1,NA,CASSQGALAGASEQFF,TGCGCCAGCAGCCAAGGGGCCTTGGCGGGAGCAAGTGAGCAGTTCTTC
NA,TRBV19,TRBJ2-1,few,CASSPIGGRGNEQFF,TGTGCCAGTAGTCCCATCGGGGGCAGGGGCAATGAGCAGTTCTTC
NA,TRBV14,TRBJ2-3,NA,CASSQDAGLNTDTQYF,TGTGCCAGCAGCCAAGATGCGGGATTAAACACAGATACGCAGTATTTT
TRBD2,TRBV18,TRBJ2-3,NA,CASSPLAGEGTQYF,TGTGCCAGCTCCCCTCTAGCGGGAGAAGGTACGCAGTATTTT
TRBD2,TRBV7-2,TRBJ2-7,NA,CASIRAGGTSYEQYF,TGTGCCAGCATAAGGGCGGGAGGGACCTCCTACGAGCAGTACTTC
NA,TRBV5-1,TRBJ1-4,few,CASNSGRGDEKLFF,TGCGCCAGCAATTCTGGGAGAGGGGATGAAAAACTGTTTTTT
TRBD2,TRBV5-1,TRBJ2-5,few,CASSGSGRGETQYF,TGCGCCAGCAGCGGTAGCGGGAGGGGTGAGACCCAGTACTTC
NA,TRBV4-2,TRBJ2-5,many,CASSQEGETQYF,TGTGCCAGCAGCCAGGAGGGGGAGACCCAGTACTTC
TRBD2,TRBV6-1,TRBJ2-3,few,CASSPGTSGQDTQYF,TGTGCCAGCAGCCCCGGGACTAGTGGGCAAGATACGCAGTATTTT
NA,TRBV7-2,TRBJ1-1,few,CASSSVGLDREAFF,TGTGCCAGCAGCTCGGTGGGCCTGGATAGGGAAGCTTTCTTT
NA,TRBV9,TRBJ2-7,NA,CASSVAGSGYEQYF,TGTGCCAGCAGCGTAGCAGGGAGTGGCTACGAGCAGTACTTC
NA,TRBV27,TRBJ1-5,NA,CASKSGQKYSNQPQHF,TGTGCCAGCAAATCGGGACAAAAGTATAGCAATCAGCCCCAGCATTTT
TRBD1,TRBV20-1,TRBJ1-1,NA,CSARDGGGSAEAFF,TGCAGTGCTAGAGATGGAGGGGGCAGCGCTGAAGCTTTCTTT
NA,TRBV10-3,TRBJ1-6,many,CAISESGGGNNSPLHF,TGTGCCATCAGTGAGTCGGGAGGCGGGAATAATTCACCCCTCCACTTT
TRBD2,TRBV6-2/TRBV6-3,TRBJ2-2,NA,CASSSLAVDTGELFF,TGTGCCAGCAGCAGCCTAGCGGTAGACACCGGGGAGCTGTTTTTT
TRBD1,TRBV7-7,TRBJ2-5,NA,CASSRSGQAGAQYF,TGTGCTAGCAGCCGCTCGGGACAGGCAGGGGCCCAGTACTTC